What follows are 27 T cell receptor beta chains derived from one specimen sequenced in a study of blood T cell repertoires in COVID-19. The method was immunoSEQ multiplex PCR; TCRdb's version includes in-frame clones alone and lacks a portion of them. The sample records 450,000 or so clones, 89% being singletons. What was sequenced was peripheral blood. The receptors here all came from a man younger than 30 with COVID-19, enrolled during active disease.

This clone was counted between two and nine times. The chain joins TRBV6-5 to TRBJ1-6; D is uncertain. V was pared by 0 bases and J by 2 bases, with 8 bases between. There are 16 residues in the CDR3. The V gene's germline CDR1 is MNHEY and CDR2 SVGAGI. The CDR3 protein is CASSYSAVAYNSPLHF. As DNA, the CDR3 is TGTGCCAGCAGTTACTCGGCGGTAGCCTATAATTCACCCCTCCACTTT.

The chain employs TRBV7-8 and TRBJ1-1; no definite D call. Per the germline V gene, CDR1 is SGHVS and CDR2 is FQNEAQ. CDR3 size: 15 residues. Trimming cost V 3 bases and J 1 base, with 12 bases left between them. The CDR3 DNA reads TGTGCCAGCAGCTTTTCCGACATAACGAACACTGAAGCTTTCTTT. This encodes CASSFSDITNTEAFF.

The chain combines TRBV7-9 with TRBJ2-2; TRBD1 agrees at 8 bases. CDR3 size: 15 residues. Germline assignment: CDR1 SEHNR and CDR2 FQNEAQ (reference sequence). Germline trimming cut 1 base from V and 4 bases from J; bases unmatched to any gene: 2. CDR3 residues: CASSLGQGRTGELFF. CDR3 coding DNA: TGTGCCAGCAGCTTAGGACAGGGGCGCACCGGGGAGCTGTTTTTT.

V and J are TRBV18 and TRBJ1-1, with TRBD1 as a possible D gene (5 bases). The CDR3 extends over 15 amino acids. V lost 2 bases, J lost 0 bases, and 10 bases lay in between. CDR1 KGHSH and CDR2 LQKENI come from the germline V gene. CDR3 in amino acids: CASSPMADMNTEAFF. The CDR3 coding sequence is TGTGCCAGCTCACCAATGGCGGACATGAACACTGAAGCTTTCTTT. The full variable domain, rest sourced from reference TRBV18 and TRBJ1-1, is NAGVMQNPRHLVRRRGQEARLRCSPMKGHSHVYWYRQLPEEGLKFMVYLQKENIIDESGMPKERFSAEFPKEGPSILRIQQVVRGDSAAYFCASSPMADMNTEAFFGQGTRLTVV.

The chain recombines TRBV2 with TRBJ1-5; 10 nucleotides align to TRBD1. Germline trimming cut 2 bases from V and 11 bases from J; bases unmatched to any gene: 12. The CDR3 runs to 16 residues. Germline values: CDR1 SNHLY, CDR2 FYNNEI. The CDR3 sequence: CASSEWDRGTGKAQHF. The CDR3, as DNA: TGTGCCAGCAGTGAATGGGACAGGGGAACTGGTAAAGCCCAGCATTTT.

This chain joins TRBV5-4 and TRBJ2-6; TRBD1 agrees at 7 bases. The CDR3 consists of 16 residues. Germline V gene data show CDR1 as SGHNT and CDR2 as YYREEE (reference sequence). V shed 4 bases and J 0 bases; nucleotides not matched to a gene: 4. The CDR3 DNA sequence: TGTGCCAGCAGCGACAGGGTTACCTCTGGGGCCAACGTCCTGACTTTC. It yields the protein CASSDRVTSGANVLTF. The entire variable domain, with the rest obtained from reference TRBV5-4 and TRBJ2-6, is as follows: ETGVTQSPTHLIKTRGQQVTLRCSSQSGHNTVSWYQQALGQGPQFIFQYYREEENGRGNFPPRFSGLQFPNYSSELNVNALELDDSALYLCASSDRVTSGANVLTFGAGSRLTVL.

This clone was recorded only once. For the CDR3, the DNA is TGTGCCAGTAGTATCGGGTGGACAGGGGGAAGTATTCAGTACTTC. This gives the protein CASSIGWTGGSIQYF. The V gene is TRBV19, the J gene TRBJ2-4; 10 bases align to TRBD1. Germline CDR1 and CDR2: LNHDA and SQIVND (reference sequence). There are 15 residues in the CDR3. J was trimmed by 10 bases and V by 3 bases; bases with no gene match: 9.

The V gene is TRBV19, the J gene TRBJ2-7; 14 bases are a match to TRBD2. V trimming: 5 bases; J trimming: 3 bases; junction bases outside the gene matches: 9. Germline values: CDR1 LNHDA, CDR2 SQIVND (reference sequence). CDR3 size: 17 residues. The CDR3, as DNA: TGTGCCAGTAGTTCGAGGACTAGCGGGAGGTCCTTCTACGAGCAGTACTTC. It specifies CASSSRTSGRSFYEQYF.

This chain uses TRBV28 with TRBJ2-1; D is uncertain. The CDR3 consists of 15 residues. Germline loops: CDR1 MDHEN, CDR2 SYDVKM. Trimming shortened V by 3 bases and J by 7 bases, and 16 bases separated the two germline ends. The CDR3 here is CASSLGSLRRNEQFF. The CDR3 nucleotides read TGTGCCAGCAGTTTGGGCAGCCTAAGAAGAAATGAGCAGTTCTTC.

A single count supports this clone. The chain employs TRBV3-1 (or the pseudogene TRBV3-2) and TRBJ1-4; 9 positions match TRBD1. This CDR3 has 14 amino acids. The V gene end was trimmed by 7 bases and the J gene end by 9 bases; junction bases not matched to a gene: 9. The germline gives CDR1 LGHDT, CDR2 YNNKEL (reference sequence). The CDR3 loop reads CASTKTGGDKKLFF. DNA for the CDR3: TGTGCCAGCACCAAGACAGGGGGAGATAAAAAACTGTTTTTT.

The rearrangement joins TRBV5-1 to TRBJ2-7; 10 positions agree with TRBD2. From germline, CDR1 is SGHRS and CDR2 YFSETQ. This CDR3 contains 15 residues. Unmatched junction bases numbered 7, after V lost 0 bases and J lost 7 bases. For the CDR3, the DNA is TGCGCCAGCAGCTTGGTGGCTAGCGGGAGTTATGAGCAGTACTTC. Translated: CASSLVASGSYEQYF.

This chain joins TRBV5-1 and TRBJ1-5; perhaps TRBD1 as D (5 bases). Per germline, CDR1 SGHRS and CDR2 YFSETQ. Trimming took off 1 base at V and 2 bases at J, with 10 bases between the two ends. This CDR3 is built from 15 residues. The CDR3 coding sequence is TGCGCCAGCAGCTTGCAAGGGGCCGGCAATCAGCCCCAGCATTTT. As protein: CASSLQGAGNQPQHF.

This chain links TRBV5-6 with TRBJ2-5; 10 nucleotides align to TRBD2. V lost 2 bases and J lost 5; bases outside the gene matches: 9. The CDR3 length is 16 residues. The germline CDR1 and CDR2 sequences are SGHDT and YYEEEE. The CDR3 DNA reads as TGTGCCAGCAGCTTAGGGGCTAGCGGGGGAGCGGAGACCCAGTACTTC. Protein: CASSLGASGGAETQYF.

This clone occurred once. This chain links TRBV11-3 with TRBJ2-1; TRBD2 aligns across 11 bases. The CDR3 is made up of 14 amino acids. Germline V gene sequence: CDR1 SGHNT, CDR2 YENEEA. V shed 5 bases, J shed 8 bases, and the junction held 5 bases outside the gene matches. The CDR3 DNA is TGTGCCAGCAGCACTAGCGGGAGATACGATGAGCAGTTCTTC. As protein: CASSTSGRYDEQFF.

This chain joins TRBV27 and TRBJ2-1, with no clear D. CDR3 length equals 15 residues. Between the trimmed V and J ends, which lost 8 bases and 0 bases, there was a span of 14 bases. Germline CDR1 reads MNHEY; CDR2 reads SMNVEV (reference sequence). CDR3 protein: CASYPQPSSYNEQFF. DNA for the CDR3: TGTGCCAGCTACCCCCAACCGAGCTCCTACAATGAGCAGTTCTTC.

The rearrangement links TRBV7-6 to TRBJ2-1; perhaps TRBD2 as D (6 bases). Germline CDR1 reads SGHVS; CDR2 reads FNYEAQ. V was trimmed by 2 bases and J by 4 bases, leaving 12 bases between them. The CDR3 extends over 15 amino acids. The CDR3 spells CASSLSGGGYNEQFF. In DNA form, the CDR3 reads TGTGCCAGCAGCTTAAGTGGGGGAGGTTACAATGAGCAGTTCTTC.

This rearrangement joins TRBV7-2 to TRBJ2-5; 7 nucleotides line up with TRBD2. Per the germline V gene, CDR1 is SGHTA and CDR2 is FQGNSA. The V gene end was trimmed by 2 bases and the J gene end by 5 bases; junction bases not matched to a gene: 8. The CDR3 consists of 15 residues. CDR3 coding DNA: TGTGCCAGCAGCTTATCCGCGGGAGAATATGAGACCCAGTACTTC. Translation gives CASSLSAGEYETQYF.

The chain couples TRBV30 to TRBJ2-1; D possibly corresponds to TRBD1 (5 bases). Germline-derived CDR1 and CDR2 are GTSNPN and SVGIG (reference sequence). The V end lost 5 bases, the J end lost 0 bases, and 5 bases lay between the germline ends. The CDR3 is 12 amino acids. DNA for the CDR3: TGTGCCTGGGACAGCTCCTACAATGAGCAGTTCTTC. Translating gives CAWDSSYNEQFF.

This rearrangement joins TRBV7-9 to TRBJ2-3, with TRBD2 identical over 9 bases. CDR1 is SEHNR, CDR2 FQNEAQ, per germline (reference sequence). This CDR3 contains 16 residues. With 5 bases clipped from V and 5 bases from J, the junction kept 11 bases outside the gene matches. The CDR3 here is CASSPRPRGGVDTQYF. The CDR3 nucleotides are TGTGCCAGCAGCCCACGACCGCGGGGGGGCGTAGATACGCAGTATTTT.

The J gene is TRBJ1-2, the V gene TRBV7-9; no clear D gene. Deletions cut 0 bases from V and 7 bases from J, with 18 bases between. Germline CDR1 reads SEHNR; CDR2 reads FQNEAQ (reference sequence). The CDR3 is made up of 16 amino acids. CDR3 nucleotides: TGTGCCAGCAGCTTAGCCGACGGACGGGAAGGTTCTGGCTACACCTTC. Protein product: CASSLADGREGSGYTF. The full variable domain, with the rest looked up from reference TRBV7-9 and TRBJ1-2, is DTGVSQNPRHKITKRGQNVTFRCDPISEHNRLYWYRQTLGQGPEFLTYFQNEAQLEKSRLLSDRFSAERPKGSFSTLEIQRTEQGDSAMYLCASSLADGREGSGYTFGSGTRLTVV.

This clone was counted between two and nine times. The rearrangement links TRBV6-5 to TRBJ1-5, with D unclear. CDR1 and CDR2 (germline): MNHEY, SVGAGI. With 5 bases removed from V and 0 bases from J, the gap between germline ends came to 11 bases. The CDR3 spans 15 residues. DNA for the CDR3: TGTGCCAGCAGTCTGAGCGGAGATAGCAATCAGCCCCAGCATTTT. Protein: CASSLSGDSNQPQHF.

The rearrangement uses TRBV5-8 and TRBJ1-1; TRBD1 aligns across 7 bases. V dropped 2 bases and J dropped 5; count of bases not matched to a gene: 6. This CDR3 is 14 amino acids long. Per the germline V gene, CDR1 is SGHTS and CDR2 is YDEGEE. The CDR3 sequence: CASSFRDRRTEAFF. The CDR3 DNA sequence: TGTGCCAGCAGCTTCCGGGACAGAAGGACTGAAGCTTTCTTT.

The chain couples TRBV5-1 to TRBJ1-2; 7 nucleotides agree with TRBD1. This CDR3 is built from 14 residues. V shed 4 bases, J shed 0 bases, and the junction held 3 bases outside the gene matches. From germline, CDR1 is SGHRS and CDR2 YFSETQ. The CDR3 bases are TGCGCCAGCAGCCGAGGGACAGCTAACTATGGCTACACCTTC. It is translated as CASSRGTANYGYTF.

The chain carries TRBV19 and TRBJ2-4, with D possibly matching TRBD2 (5 bases). The V end lost 4 bases, the J end lost 8 bases, and 12 bases lay between the germline ends. Germline V gene data show CDR1 as LNHDA and CDR2 as SQIVND (reference sequence). The CDR3 runs to 13 residues. The CDR3, as DNA: TGTGCCAGTAGTAGGTTGGCCGGGGACATTCAGTACTTC. This codes for CASSRLAGDIQYF.

The DNA of the CDR3 is TGTGCCAGTAACGAGGAACTAATAAGCAATCAGCCCCAGCATTTT. Amino acid sequence: CASNEELISNQPQHF. V gene TRBV19 combines with J gene TRBJ1-5; D ambiguous. The V and J ends lost 7 bases and 1 base respectively, with 14 bases between them. Germline V gene sequence: CDR1 LNHDA, CDR2 SQIVND (reference sequence). The CDR3 length is 15 residues.

The chain is built from TRBV14 and TRBJ2-7; 9 nucleotides match TRBD1. CDR3 length equals 13 residues. V lost 3 bases, J lost 7 bases, and 4 bases stayed unmatched. Per germline, CDR1 SGHDN and CDR2 FVKESK. The CDR3 region is CASSQDRGGEQYF. The CDR3, as DNA: TGTGCCAGCAGCCAGGACAGGGGAGGGGAGCAGTACTTC.

The chain recombines TRBV3-1 (or the pseudogene TRBV3-2) with TRBJ2-1; TRBD1 aligns across 9 bases. CDR1 is LGHDT and CDR2 is YNNKEL in the germline V gene (reference sequence). The length of the CDR3 is 16 residues. Trimming removed 5 bases from V and 8 bases from J; junction bases left unmatched: 13. The CDR3 sequence: CASSAGSGTGIYEQFF. The DNA of the CDR3 is TGTGCCAGCAGCGCAGGCTCCGGGACAGGGATCTATGAGCAGTTCTTC.